This TCR beta chain was recorded in a study of identical twins (TCRdb year 2016). With regard to the full study: To test whether fetal clonotypes persist, this study deep-sequenced TCR alpha and beta repertoires from monozygotic twins, from unrelated adults of various ages, and from cord blood. To rule out contamination, the twin experiments were replicated at different times with different library preparation protocols.

The investigation overall reported the following: Because the same donors could not be followed over many years, the conclusions relied on cross-sectional statistical analysis. Compared with coincidental sharing between unrelated individuals, out-of-frame TCR alpha sequences shared between twins had an excess of sequences with low generation probability. Zero-insertion analyses could be partly confounded by invariant T cells such as MAIT and iNKT, though diverse VJ usage argued against such confounding for most clonotypes. Recombination models systematically underestimated out-of-frame TCR alpha sharing in monozygotic twins but agreed with sharing between unrelated individuals. The excess sharing between twins in beta out-of-frame sequences was weaker because fewer shared sequences reduced the signal-to-noise ratio. Abundant cord blood beta clonotypes had fewer insertions, young adult naive repertoires showed a similar but weaker trend, and memory repertoires showed no such trend.

This clonotype has more than one count but fewer than ten. Which antigen it targets is not known. No quality values exist for individual bases; no much larger clone is one base distant. The protocol used for the library was 5' RACE. Sequencer: Illumina HiSeq 2000. A universal primer binding site was introduced by template switching, and a unique molecular identifier was present in the final cDNA, enabling accurate counting of TCR cDNA molecules. First-strand cDNA for TCR alpha and beta chains was synthesized from specific primers in the conserved constant-segment region. Each cDNA library was double barcoded, with a SMART-Mk sample barcode plus Illumina barcodes, to control for contamination. Two successive PCR steps introduced TruSeq adapter sequences along with Illumina sample barcodes. The Illumina HiSeq platform was used with custom primers to sequence TCR alpha and beta cDNA libraries. Regarding the original processing steps: MiGEC was used to process raw reads and extract unique molecular identifiers, and MiXCR was used to find CDR3 positions. Recombination models were inferred per individual with the repgenHMM and IGoR tools using an EM algorithm. The analysis of shared clonotypes was done with the tcR package in R, with sharing normalized by the product of cloneset sizes. Out-of-frame nonproductive sequences were analyzed to study raw recombination free of thymic and clonal selection effects. TCRdb reran the public reads through fastp at Q25 and MiXCR, keeping productive beta chains. Records with the same CDR3 protein are collapsed into one entry carrying the most frequent genes and DNA. The V and J calls come from TCRdb's annotation, not from the publication. The sample records roughly 720,000 distinct CDR3 sequences, around a sixth of which are singletons. The ten largest make up 10% to 15% of the sample.

Only healthy Caucasian donors were included. Three pairs of female monozygotic twins, all aged about 18 to 29 years, made up the twin cohort. RNA for TCR libraries was isolated from peripheral blood mononuclear cells. These sequences were also reported in another study, on T cells expressing NK-cell markers. Taken from the second paper: Three sorted T-cell subsets (CD3+CD56+NKG2C+, CD3+CD56+NKG2C- and CD3+CD56-NKG2C+) from fewer than 10 donors had their TCR beta-chain repertoires profiled. Among the eight sequenced donors, only one was HCMV-seronegative, while the other seven were HCMV-seropositive. To restrict sorting to alphabetaTCR-expressing T cells, an anti-gammadeltaTCR antibody was added in several experiments. In more than five donors, the dominant CD3+CD56+NKG2C+ clonotypes ranked among the top 10 CD8+ clonotypes, making up roughly 1.0-7.0% of CD8+ T cells. Those dominant clonotypes were again the most abundant among CD3+CD56-NKG2C+ cells in a handful of donors, at roughly 25-65%. It remained unclear whether the expanded NKG2C-expressing T cell clones were specific for HCMV antigens. The study sequenced eight donors, all healthy volunteers chosen at random: three men and five women. To determine HCMV serostatus, a commercial ELISA kit was used to detect HCMV-specific IgG in serum. For over five donors, bulk peripheral blood T-cell repertoires were also sequenced from unsorted PBMC. MIGEC handled demultiplexing of the reads and grouping by UMI, while MiTCR was used to assemble and quantify clonotypes. To exclude erroneous sequences, only TCR cDNA sequences supported by at least two reads were retained. The tcR package was used for downstream repertoire analysis, and clonotypes were matched between fractions using CDR3 nucleotide sequence together with V segment. VDJmatch was used to annotate antigen specificity against VDJdb, with one amino acid substitution in CDR3 allowed.

Source material: PBMCs. The origin of this receptor is a woman aged 18-29 years in good health.

The nucleotide sequence reads as follows: TGTGCCAGCAGCAGATTTACTGGTATGGGGGAAGAGACCCAGTACTTC. The resulting protein is CASSRFTGMGEETQYF. The receptor chain draws on TRBV7-9 and TRBJ2-5, with the D call tentatively TRBD1 or TRBD2, each fitting 5 bases. Taken from the germline V gene (reference sequence), the CDR1 and CDR2 loops are SEHNR and FQNEAQ. From cysteine to phenylalanine, the CDR3 is 16 amino acids long. The retained sequence is limited to the CDR3, 48 bases, with the frame set at the first base. V lost 5 bases and J lost 3 bases; the stretch between them is 19 bases long. The CDR3, completed at both ends by the reference TRBV7-9 and TRBJ2-5 genes, gives the full variable domain DTGVSQNPRHKITKRGQNVTFRCDPISEHNRLYWYRQTLGQGPEFLTYFQNEAQLEKSRLLSDRFSAERPKGSFSTLEIQRTEQGDSAMYLCASSRFTGMGEETQYFGPGTRLLVL.